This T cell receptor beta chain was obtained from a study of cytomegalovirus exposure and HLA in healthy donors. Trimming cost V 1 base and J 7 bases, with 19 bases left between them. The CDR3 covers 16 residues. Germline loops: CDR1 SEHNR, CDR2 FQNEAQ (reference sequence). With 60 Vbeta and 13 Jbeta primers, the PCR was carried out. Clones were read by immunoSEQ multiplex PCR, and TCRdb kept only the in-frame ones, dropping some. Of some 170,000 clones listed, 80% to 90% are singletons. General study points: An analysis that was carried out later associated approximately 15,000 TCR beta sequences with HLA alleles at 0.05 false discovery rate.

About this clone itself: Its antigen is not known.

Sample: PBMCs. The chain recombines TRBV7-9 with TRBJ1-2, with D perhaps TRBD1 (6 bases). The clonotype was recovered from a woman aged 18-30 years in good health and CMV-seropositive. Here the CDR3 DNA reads TGTGCCAGCAGCTTAGTTCGGGGGGCGAGGGATGGTGGCTACACCTTC. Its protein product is CASSLVRGARDGGYTF.